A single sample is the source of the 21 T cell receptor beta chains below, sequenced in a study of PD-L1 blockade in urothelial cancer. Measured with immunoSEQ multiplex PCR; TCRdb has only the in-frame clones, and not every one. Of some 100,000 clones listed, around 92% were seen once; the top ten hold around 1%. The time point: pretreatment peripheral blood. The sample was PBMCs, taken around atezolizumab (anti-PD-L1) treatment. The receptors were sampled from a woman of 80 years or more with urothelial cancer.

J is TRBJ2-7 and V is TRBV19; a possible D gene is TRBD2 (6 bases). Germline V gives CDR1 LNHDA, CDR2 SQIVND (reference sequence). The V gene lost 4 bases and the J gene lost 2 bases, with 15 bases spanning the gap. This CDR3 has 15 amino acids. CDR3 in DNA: TGTGCCAGTAGTAGCCGAGCCGGAGGGACCTACGAGCAGTACTTC. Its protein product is CASSSRAGGTYEQYF.

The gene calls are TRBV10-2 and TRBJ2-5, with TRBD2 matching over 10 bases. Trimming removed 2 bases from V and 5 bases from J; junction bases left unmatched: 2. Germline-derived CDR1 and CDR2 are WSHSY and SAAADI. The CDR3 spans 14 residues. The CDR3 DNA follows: TGCGCCAGCAGTGAGCGAGCGGGAGGGGAGACCCAGTACTTC. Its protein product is CASSERAGGETQYF.

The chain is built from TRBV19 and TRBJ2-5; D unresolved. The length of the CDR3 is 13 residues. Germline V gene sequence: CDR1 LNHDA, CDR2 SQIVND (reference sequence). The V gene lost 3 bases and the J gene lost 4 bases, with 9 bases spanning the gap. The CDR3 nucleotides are TGTGCCAGTAGTATCGGGTTCGGAGAGACCCAGTACTTC. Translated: CASSIGFGETQYF. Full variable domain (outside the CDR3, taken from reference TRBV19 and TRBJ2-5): DGGITQSPKYLFRKEGQNVTLSCEQNLNHDAMYWYRQDPGQGLRLIYYSQIVNDFQKGDIAEGYSVSREKKESFPLTVTSAQKNPTAFYLCASSIGFGETQYFGPGTRLLVL.

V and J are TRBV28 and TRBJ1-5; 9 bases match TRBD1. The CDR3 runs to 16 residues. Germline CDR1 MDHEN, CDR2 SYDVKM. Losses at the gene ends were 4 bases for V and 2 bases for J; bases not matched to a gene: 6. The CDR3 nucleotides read TGTGCCAGCAGTTCGCCCTGGACAGGGGGCAATCAGCCCCAGCATTTT. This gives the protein CASSSPWTGGNQPQHF.

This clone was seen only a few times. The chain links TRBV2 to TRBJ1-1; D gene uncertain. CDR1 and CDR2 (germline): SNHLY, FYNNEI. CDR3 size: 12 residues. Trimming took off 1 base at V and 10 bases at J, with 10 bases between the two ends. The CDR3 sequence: CASSEESLTAFF. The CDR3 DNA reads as TGTGCCAGCAGTGAAGAGAGCCTTACAGCTTTCTTT.

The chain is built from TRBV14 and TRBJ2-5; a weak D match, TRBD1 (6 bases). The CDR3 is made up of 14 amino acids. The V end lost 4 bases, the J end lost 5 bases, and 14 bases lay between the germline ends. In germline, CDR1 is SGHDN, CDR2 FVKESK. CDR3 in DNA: TGTGCCAGCAGCCGAGGGACACCCCCGGAGACCCAGTACTTC. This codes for CASSRGTPPETQYF.

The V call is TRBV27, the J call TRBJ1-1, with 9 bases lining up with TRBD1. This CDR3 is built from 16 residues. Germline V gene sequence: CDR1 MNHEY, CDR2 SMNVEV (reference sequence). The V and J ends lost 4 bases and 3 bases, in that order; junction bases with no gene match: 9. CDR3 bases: TGTGCCAGCAGTTCCTACAGGGGGCGAGGGGACACTGAAGCTTTCTTT. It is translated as CASSSYRGRGDTEAFF.

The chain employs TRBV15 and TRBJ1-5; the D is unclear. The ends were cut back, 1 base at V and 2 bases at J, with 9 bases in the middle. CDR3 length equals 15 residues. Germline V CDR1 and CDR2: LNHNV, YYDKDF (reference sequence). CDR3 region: CATSRGYEGNQPQHF. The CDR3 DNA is TGTGCCACCAGCAGAGGGTATGAGGGCAATCAGCCCCAGCATTTT.

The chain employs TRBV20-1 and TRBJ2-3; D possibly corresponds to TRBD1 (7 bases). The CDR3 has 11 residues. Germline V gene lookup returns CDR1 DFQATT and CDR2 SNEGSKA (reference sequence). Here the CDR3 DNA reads TGCAGCTGGAGGGGGCCCGATACGCAGTATTTT. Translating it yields CSWRGPDTQYF.

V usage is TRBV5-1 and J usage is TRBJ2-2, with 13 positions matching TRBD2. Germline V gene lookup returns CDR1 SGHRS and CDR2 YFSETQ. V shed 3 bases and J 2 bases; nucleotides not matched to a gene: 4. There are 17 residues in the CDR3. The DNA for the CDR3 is TGCGCCAGCAGCTCGGGACTAGCGGGGACCAACACCGGGGAGCTGTTTTTT. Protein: CASSSGLAGTNTGELFF.

CDR3 loop: CASSGDRATYGYTF. The CDR3 bases are TGTGCCAGCAGCGGTGACAGGGCGACCTATGGCTACACCTTC. The chain couples TRBV6-1 to TRBJ1-2; 7 bases fit TRBD1. The germline V gene has CDR1 MNHNS and CDR2 SASEGT. The CDR3 is 14 residues long. V trimming: 6 bases; J trimming: 4 bases; junction bases outside the gene matches: 8.

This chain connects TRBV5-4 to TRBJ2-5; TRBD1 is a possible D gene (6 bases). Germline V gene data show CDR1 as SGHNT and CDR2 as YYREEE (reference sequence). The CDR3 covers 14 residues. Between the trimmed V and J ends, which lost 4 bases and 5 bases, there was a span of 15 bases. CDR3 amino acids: CASSNKQGTETQYF. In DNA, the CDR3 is TGTGCCAGCAGCAACAAACAGGGAACCGAGACCCAGTACTTC.

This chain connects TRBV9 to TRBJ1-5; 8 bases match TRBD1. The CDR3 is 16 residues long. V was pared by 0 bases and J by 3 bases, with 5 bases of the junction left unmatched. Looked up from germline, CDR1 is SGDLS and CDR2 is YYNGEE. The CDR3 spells CASSVGQGSNNQPQHF. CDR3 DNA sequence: TGTGCCAGCAGCGTAGGACAGGGGTCCAACAATCAGCCCCAGCATTTT. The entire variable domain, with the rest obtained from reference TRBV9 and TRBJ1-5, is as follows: DSGVTQTPKHLITATGQRVTLRCSPRSGDLSVYWYQQSLDQGLQFLIQYYNGEERAKGNILERFSAQQFPDLHSELNLSSLELGDSALYFCASSVGQGSNNQPQHFGDGTRLSIL.

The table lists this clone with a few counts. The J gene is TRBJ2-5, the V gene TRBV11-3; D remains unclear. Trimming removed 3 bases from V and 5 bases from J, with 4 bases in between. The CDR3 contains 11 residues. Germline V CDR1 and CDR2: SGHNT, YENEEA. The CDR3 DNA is TGTGCCAGCAGCTTGCGGGAGACCCAGTACTTC. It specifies CASSLRETQYF.

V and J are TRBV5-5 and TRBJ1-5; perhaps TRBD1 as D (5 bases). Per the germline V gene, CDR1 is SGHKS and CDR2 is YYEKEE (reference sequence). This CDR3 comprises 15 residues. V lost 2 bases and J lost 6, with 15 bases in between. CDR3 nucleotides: TGTGCCAGCAGCTTCTTGGCAGGGTGGTTTCAGCCCCAGCATTTT. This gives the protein CASSFLAGWFQPQHF.

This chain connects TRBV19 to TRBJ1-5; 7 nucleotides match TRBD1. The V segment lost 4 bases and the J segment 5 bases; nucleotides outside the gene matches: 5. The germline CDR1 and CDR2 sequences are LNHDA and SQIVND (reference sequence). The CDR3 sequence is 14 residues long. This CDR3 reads CASSNGQVYQPQHF. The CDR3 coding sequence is TGTGCCAGTAGTAACGGACAGGTGTATCAGCCCCAGCATTTT.

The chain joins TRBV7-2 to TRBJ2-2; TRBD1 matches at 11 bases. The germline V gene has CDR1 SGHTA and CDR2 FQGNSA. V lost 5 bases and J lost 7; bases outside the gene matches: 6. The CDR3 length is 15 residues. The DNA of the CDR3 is TGTGCCAGCAGCCCACCGGGACAGGGGGTCGGGGAGCTGTTTTTT. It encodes CASSPPGQGVGELFF.

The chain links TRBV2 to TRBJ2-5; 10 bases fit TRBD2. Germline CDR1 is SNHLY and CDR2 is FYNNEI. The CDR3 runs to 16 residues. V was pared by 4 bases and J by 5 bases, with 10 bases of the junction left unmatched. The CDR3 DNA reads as TGTGCCAGCAGTGGACACCTAGCGGGAGTTCGGGAGACCCAGTACTTC. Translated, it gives CASSGHLAGVRETQYF.

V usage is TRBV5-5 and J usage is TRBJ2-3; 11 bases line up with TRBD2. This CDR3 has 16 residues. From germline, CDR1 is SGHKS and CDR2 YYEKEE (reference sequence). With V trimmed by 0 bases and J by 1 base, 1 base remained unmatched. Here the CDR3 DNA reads TGTGCCAGCAGCTTGGGGGGACTAGCGGGCACAGATACGCAGTATTTT. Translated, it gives CASSLGGLAGTDTQYF. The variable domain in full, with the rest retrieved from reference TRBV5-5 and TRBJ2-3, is DAGVTQSPTHLIKTRGQQVTLRCSPISGHKSVSWYQQVLGQGPQFIFQYYEKEERGRGNFPDRFSARQFPNYSSELNVNALLLGDSALYLCASSLGGLAGTDTQYFGPGTRLTVL.

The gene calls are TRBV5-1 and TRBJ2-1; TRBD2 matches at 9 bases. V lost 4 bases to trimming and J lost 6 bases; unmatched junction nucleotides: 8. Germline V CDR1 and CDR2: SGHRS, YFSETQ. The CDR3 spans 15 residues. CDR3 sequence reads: CASSGGREGFNEQFF. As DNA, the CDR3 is TGCGCCAGCAGCGGGGGGCGGGAGGGATTCAATGAGCAGTTCTTC.

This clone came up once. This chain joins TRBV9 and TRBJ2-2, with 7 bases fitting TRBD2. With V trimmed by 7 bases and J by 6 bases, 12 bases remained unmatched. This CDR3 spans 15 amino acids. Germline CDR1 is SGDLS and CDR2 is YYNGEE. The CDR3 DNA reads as TGTGCCAGCGGATTTCGGCAGGGAGGGGCCGGGGAGCTGTTTTTT. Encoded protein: CASGFRQGGAGELFF. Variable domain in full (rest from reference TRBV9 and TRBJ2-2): DSGVTQTPKHLITATGQRVTLRCSPRSGDLSVYWYQQSLDQGLQFLIQYYNGEERAKGNILERFSAQQFPDLHSELNLSSLELGDSALYFCASGFRQGGAGELFFGEGSRLTVL.